This TCR beta chain derives from a study of OX40 agonist ivuxolimab in advanced cancers. Study-wide context: A history of anti-PD-1, anti-PD-L1 or anti-CTLA-4 therapy was acceptable, and more than 30% had some. The study, taken as a whole, reports: Those patients achieving a partial response at 0.1-3.0 mg/kg showed among the lowest clonal expansion.

Concerning this clone itself: The antigen remains unidentified.

Sequenced by immunoSEQ multiplex PCR; TCRdb stores in-frame clones only, minus some. Among over 80,000 clones listed, roughly 90% were seen once. V lost 5 bases and J 4 bases, leaving 9 bases between the germline ends. The CDR3 has 13 amino acids. From germline, CDR1 is PRHDT and CDR2 FYEKMQ (reference sequence). The chain is built from TRBV13 and TRBJ1-3; no reliable D call. This TCR derives from an adult with an advanced solid tumor such as melanoma, head and neck, liver or kidney cancer. Sequences were derived from CD4+ or CD8+ T cells sorted from blood, sampled in a trial of the OX40 agonist ivuxolimab. The CDR3 DNA reads TGTGCCAGCAGCGGGCCGCCGGGAAACACCATATATTTT. Translation: CASSGPPGNTIYF.